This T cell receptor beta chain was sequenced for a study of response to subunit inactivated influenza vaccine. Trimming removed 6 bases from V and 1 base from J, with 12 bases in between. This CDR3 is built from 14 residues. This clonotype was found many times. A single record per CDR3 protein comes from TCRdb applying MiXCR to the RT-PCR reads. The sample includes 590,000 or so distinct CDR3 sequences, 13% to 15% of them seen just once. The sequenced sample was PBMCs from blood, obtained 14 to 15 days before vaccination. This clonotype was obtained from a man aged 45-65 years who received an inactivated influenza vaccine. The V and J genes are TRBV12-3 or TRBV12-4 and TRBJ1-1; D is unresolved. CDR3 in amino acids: CASSLVRTNTEAFF. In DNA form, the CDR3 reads TGTGCCAGCAGCCTGGTTCGGACGAACACTGAAGCTTTCTTT.